This TCR beta chain emerged from a study of T cell repertoires in cytomegalovirus infection. Study-wide context: CMV infection together with matching HLA type was indicated by public TCR beta signatures.

TCRdb called the reads again in MiXCR, with one record for every CDR3 protein. Of around 280,000 distinct CDR3 sequences listed, roughly an eighth were seen once; the top ten hold 7% to 9.5%. V was clipped by 8 bases and J by 0 bases, with 2 bases between them. The V gene's germline CDR1 is SGHTA and CDR2 FQGTGA. CDR3 length: 12 amino acids. This clonotype appeared many times. What it recognizes is unknown. Overall study results and limits: Frequencies of public TCR beta families were cumulated, and this identified carriers of CMV plus the relevant HLA. Dominant in the ex vivo response were TCR beta clonotypes restricted by HLA-C and specific for CMV.

This TCR was recovered from a human donor in good health (CMV status not recorded). Some clones in this sample may be carry-over from other donors' samples. V is TRBV7-3 and J is TRBJ2-6, with unresolved D. Source material: PBMCs. The CDR3: CASGSGANVLTF. The CDR3 DNA follows: TGTGCCAGCGGCTCTGGGGCCAACGTCCTGACTTTC. Looking up the rest from reference TRBV7-3 and TRBJ2-6 gives the full variable domain: GAGVSQTPSNKVTEKGKYVELRCDPISGHTALYWYRQSLGQGPEFLIYFQGTGAADDSGLPNDRFFAVRPEGSVSTLKIQRTERGDSAVYLCASGSGANVLTFGAGSRLTVL.